The TCR beta chain under discussion was sequenced for a study of cytomegalovirus exposure and HLA in healthy donors (dated by TCRdb to 2015 to 2018). For the wider study: An earlier analysis of a few hundred of the donors reported 276 Gb of sequence data and approximately 120 million unique TCR beta sequences obtained from about 170 million T cells. The study was designed to test whether signatures of past pathogen exposure could be identified by cataloging public T cell receptors. Among some 400 genotyped donors of the cohort, an average of around 220,000 unique TCR beta nucleotide sequences was sequenced per donor, of which 15% to 20% were non-productive. In a later genetic analysis, genome-wide SNP genotypes for 398 of the 666 donors were used, and that subset was treated as a discovery cohort. Roughly 300 gigabases of sequencing data and tens of millions of unique TCR sequences were included in an early release covering roughly 700 HLA-typed donors. The study used immunosequencing to profile the T cell repertoires of 666 subjects and linked those repertoires to cytomegalovirus serostatus. Donor age, sex, ethnicity and CMV serostatus were collected together with the repertoire data. In an earlier analysis of more than 550 of the donors, high-throughput TCR beta sequencing was used to judge whether each TCR beta V gene segment behaved as functional or pseudogenic. Of the roughly 400 genotyped donors, 65% to 90% were placed in the genetic ancestry cluster associated with self-reported Caucasian donors. Because of strong linkage in the cohort, five DR-DQ haplotypes were treated as single units for association and clustering. Besides the first cohort of approximately 670 subjects, a separate validation cohort made up of around 120 different subjects was used. Every discovery cohort repertoire had been produced on one sequencing platform. A later analysis re-examined previously published TCR beta repertoires from more than 550 donors and added high-resolution HLA genotyping to investigate patterns of TCR occurrence. High-throughput TCR immunosequencing, statistical association of individual TCRs with disease status, and machine learning were combined to predict cytomegalovirus infection status. Rather than using new phenotypic data, the later analysis identified candidate immune exposures from TCR beta sequences and from how often those sequences occurred across donors. HLA typing covered class I and class II loci at four-digit resolution. The number of donors typed differed by locus, with about 620-630 for A, B, C, DRB1 and DQB1, about 500 for DQA1, 606 for DPA1, and 450 to 480 for DPB1.

This clone appeared once. The antigen it recognizes is unknown. Base-call qualities are not available, and no considerably larger clone is one nucleotide away. The receptor library was made with the immunoSEQ multiplex PCR assay. A mixture of 60 forward primers for TCR Vbeta segments and 13 reverse primers for TCR Jbeta segments was used in the multiplex PCR. Amplification of the CDR3 region of rearranged TCR beta genes was performed with a multiplex PCR assay on genomic DNA. The amplified TCR beta libraries were sequenced on the Illumina HiSeq System as 87-base-pair reads. The published analysis was carried out like this. A later analysis tallied around 80 million unique TCR beta chains across the approximately 670 repertoires, and about 12 million of those chains were shared by two or more donors. Raw reads were error-corrected and collapsed into unique sequences with a nearest-neighbor algorithm that merged closely related sequences to remove PCR and sequencing errors. CDR3 sequences were aligned to IMGT reference sequences to assign V, D and J gene segments. Each retained sequence needed at least a six-nucleotide match to both a V gene segment and a J gene segment. A rearrangement counted as productive if the CDR3 had no stop codons and remained in frame with V and J, and every other rearrangement counted as non-productive. CDR3 was defined by IMGT convention, running from the second conserved V-encoded cysteine to the conserved J-encoded phenylalanine. The earlier analysis of some 580 of the donors excluded any sequence lacking an unambiguous match to a single V gene segment. An earlier analysis of around 600 of the donors classified V segments as functional when productive rearrangements were above 56.7% and as segregating when the standard deviation between donors was above 5%. A statistical classification framework was built for diagnosing cytomegalovirus status from the catalog of TCR beta chain sequences. V and J gene assignment, in a later analysis, came from comparing TCR nucleotide sequences with IMGT/GENE-DB human TR gene sequences. In a later analysis, CDR3 sequences and most-parsimonious VDJ recombination scenarios were assigned using the TCRdist pipeline. In a later analysis, each TCR beta chain was defined by its CDR3 amino acid sequence together with its V-gene family, and reads lacking a unique V-gene family were excluded. As a way to deal with suspected cross-contamination and a sequencing artifact, a later analysis dropped more than 500 nucleotide sequences that were highly shared and had low generation probability. In a later analysis, a clonal expansion index for each public chain was calculated from normalized within-repertoire ranks of inferred template counts. A later analysis computed generation probabilities with a VDJ recombination model fitted to out-of-frame rearrangements, and checked the results against IGoR. A later analysis scored TCR-TCR, TCR-HLA and TCR-CMV co-occurrence with hypergeometric tests, applying a repertoire-size bias correction to TCR pairs. False discovery rates were estimated in a later analysis by permuting HLA or CMV assignments 20 times. In a later analysis, co-occurring TCRs were grouped using DBSCAN, and TCRdist sequence similarity was added for clustering within HLA-allele-positive subsets. Co-occurrence clustering excluded repertoires with fewer than 30,000 or more than 120,000 public chains, plus five with anomalous nucleotide sharing. TCRdb mirrors the immuneACCESS table, restricted to in-frame sequences. Some clones are absent from its copies; in checked studies, under half trace to an unresolved V gene, and the reason for the others is unknown. V and J calls and clone size are as listed in that table; D and trimming were resolved from the DNA. The sample table holds approximately 190,000 clones, of which roughly nine tenths were seen once. The ten largest account for around 1% of the sample.

V sheds 3 bases and J sheds 7 bases, leaving 13 bases between their ends. Inclusive of the bounding cysteine and phenylalanine, the CDR3 is 13 residues long. Just the 39-base CDR3 DNA is kept, in frame starting at base 1. CDR1 and CDR2 are read off the germline V gene (reference sequence) as MNHEY and SMNVEV. Study-level results and caveats: In a later analysis, most CMV-associated TCR beta chains were found to appear HLA-restricted, with HLA associations seemingly driven largely by CMV exposure. In a later analysis, TCR association rates were found to vary across HLA loci, with the most associated TCRs seen for DRB1 alleles and the fewest for HLA-C alleles. Correlated functional status among segregating V segments might reflect linkage disequilibrium, but an unknown experimental factor could not be ruled out. When HLA alleles, especially DR and DQ, strongly co-occurred, TCR associations were difficult to assign to individual alleles. Presence/absence analyses assumed roughly uniform sequencing depth across donors, an assumption that may not hold. A cluster of highly shared sequence variants was judged likely to represent a technical artifact of the sequencing pipeline. V-gene and J-gene trimming of TCR beta chains was associated with a missense DCLRE1C variant in a later genetic analysis, and the association was replicated in an independent cohort. In a later analysis, HLA-associated TCR beta chains showed more clonal expansion and lower generation probabilities than non-associated chains that were equally common. Because counts were too low, roughly 17 rarely observed V segments, including chromosome 9 orphons, were left out of the earlier analysis of about 620 of the donors. According to a later genetic analysis, donors in an Asian-associated ancestry cluster had fewer N-insertions in productive TCRs than the approximately 710-donor mean. HLA typing was unavailable for some donors at each locus, so association tests used only the typed subset. In both the original and validation cohorts, the classifier was reported to diagnose cytomegalovirus status with high specificity and sensitivity. Most TCR sequences were observed very rarely across donors, whereas some public TCRs were present in many individuals. An earlier analysis of some 560 of the donors showed that most TCR beta V segments appeared in productive rearrangements either about 87% or about 30% of the time, which broadly matched IMGT annotations. In this cohort, only TCR beta chains were sequenced, and detectable features were limited by the absence of alpha or paired-chain data. The authors suggested that the approach could potentially be generalized to other disease states and immunological phenotypes. A later analysis reported that several top co-occurrence clusters appeared linked to parvovirus B19, influenza, CMV and Epstein-Barr virus. The 87-base-pair reads could not distinguish some IMGT-functional V segments, including TRBV6-2 and TRBV6-3, so those segments were excluded. The study listed 150 to 200 TCR beta chains as associated with cytomegalovirus. CMV serostatus was the only immune exposure information available for the cohort. In a later analysis, about 16,000 TCR beta sequences were associated with specific HLA alleles at a false discovery rate of 0.05. Three of the identified cytomegalovirus-associated TCR beta chains were confirmed in vitro to be specific for cytomegalovirus antigens. A further reported finding was that TCR beta sequences accurately predicted the HLA-A and HLA-B alleles for most subjects in the first cohort.

The cohort was made up of approximately 670 healthy bone marrow donors. All cohort members were sampled while nominally healthy, although unrecorded immune exposures were likely present. The donor was CMV seronegative and belonged to the group of over 350 seronegative cohort members. A peripheral blood sample was collected from each donor, and TCR beta sequencing was performed on peripheral blood mononuclear cells. The Qiagen DNeasy Blood Extraction Kit was used to extract genomic DNA from the blood cell samples. Sequenced: PBMCs. This chain joins TRBV27 to TRBJ2-7, with a weak D call of TRBD2 (6 bases match). The clonotype comes from a boy younger than 10 in good health and CMV-seronegative. The DNA is TGTGCCAGCAGTTTTGGCGGGGCCGGAGAGCAGTACTTC. This codes for CASSFGGAGEQYF.